One and the same sample provided the 8 T cell receptor beta chains below, sequenced in a study of graft-versus-host responses after intestinal transplantation. Sequencing was performed with immunoSEQ multiplex PCR; in TCRdb, only in-frame clones are kept and a portion is missing. The table lists about 99,000 clones, approximately 90% of them singletons, with about 0.072% in the top ten. No antigen has been identified for these receptors. The source was unstimulated CD8+ T cells sorted from spleen or lymph node cells, collected before transplant. The receptor set was obtained from a human donor who was the organ donor for an intestinal transplant.

This clone is a singleton in its sample. The chain carries TRBV27 and TRBJ1-1; TRBD1 matches at 7 bases. V trimming: 6 bases; J trimming: 0 bases; junction bases outside the gene matches: 4. The CDR3 length is 14 residues. Germline V lookup: CDR1 MNHEY, CDR2 SMNVEV (reference sequence). CDR3 DNA: TGTGCCAGCAGCCTGGGACAGATGAACACTGAAGCTTTCTTT. Its protein is CASSLGQMNTEAFF.

The chain has TRBV5-6 and TRBJ1-6; a weak D match, TRBD1 (6 bases). The CDR3 covers 12 residues. Germline CDR1 SGHDT, CDR2 YYEEEE. The ends were cut back, 0 bases at V and 16 bases at J, with 11 bases in the middle. The CDR3 reads CASSLDYGQLHF. The CDR3 bases are TGTGCCAGCAGCTTGGACTACGGACAGCTCCACTTT.

Turning to this clone: The sample has other DNA sequences that encode this CDR3 too. The rearrangement uses TRBV27 and TRBJ2-7; 11 nucleotides agree with TRBD2. Losses at the gene ends were 6 bases for V and 4 bases for J; bases not matched to a gene: 2. This CDR3 is built from 13 residues. Germline V gene data show CDR1 as MNHEY and CDR2 as SMNVEV (reference sequence). The CDR3 DNA reads TGTGCCAGCAGGCTAGCGGGAGGATACGAGCAGTACTTC. Protein product: CASRLAGGYEQYF.

The gene calls are TRBV7-3 and TRBJ2-5; TRBD2 matches 11 bases. There are 15 residues in the CDR3. CDR1 and CDR2 from the germline V gene are SGHTA and FQGTGA. V lost 6 bases, J lost 5 bases, and 8 bases stayed unmatched. This CDR3 is CASSISGGARETQYF. The CDR3, as DNA: TGTGCCAGCAGTATTAGCGGGGGGGCCAGGGAGACCCAGTACTTC.

The chain employs TRBV21-1 and TRBJ1-5; TRBD1 is the table's D call, not checked against the DNA. TRBV21-1 is described as a pseudogene. CDR3 length: 22 amino acids. The CDR3 sequence: CASSNHRGFLNRVEISNQPQHF. CDR3 DNA sequence: TGTGCCAGCAGCAACCACCGGGGATTCTTAAACAGGGTCGAGATTAGCAATCAGCCCCAGCATTTT.

The chain has TRBV10-1 and TRBJ1-1; D is unclear. Germline V lookup: CDR1 WNHNN, CDR2 SYGVQD (reference sequence). The CDR3 runs 14 residues. Trimming cost V 8 bases and J 0 bases, with 13 bases left between them. CDR3 sequence reads: CASPPRRVNTEAFF. Here the CDR3 DNA reads TGCGCCAGCCCGCCCCGCCGGGTGAACACTGAAGCTTTCTTT.

This chain uses TRBV5-1 with TRBJ2-7, with TRBD2 identical over 8 bases. Losses at the gene ends were 3 bases for V and 7 bases for J; bases not matched to a gene: 3. From germline, CDR1 is SGHRS and CDR2 YFSETQ. The CDR3 runs 12 residues. Here the CDR3 reads CASSSGREEQYF. For the CDR3, the DNA is TGCGCCAGCAGCTCCGGGAGGGAAGAGCAGTACTTC. Full variable domain (missing parts from reference TRBV5-1 and TRBJ2-7): KAGVTQTPRYLIKTRGQQVTLSCSPISGHRSVSWYQQTPGQGLQFLFEYFSETQRNKGNFPGRFSGRQFSNSRSEMNVSTLELGDSALYLCASSSGREEQYFGPGTRLTVT.

This clone was seen once. The CDR3 bases are TGTGCCAGCAGCGTTGACAGGGGACCATCCTACGAGCAGTACTTC. Its protein product is CASSVDRGPSYEQYF. The V call is TRBV6-5, the J call TRBJ2-7; 8 bases match TRBD1. Germline trimming cut 6 bases from V and 1 base from J; bases unmatched to any gene: 8. Germline V gene lookup returns CDR1 MNHEY and CDR2 SVGAGI. This CDR3 has 15 amino acids.